These T cell receptor beta chains were read from a single sample in a study of T cells after yellow fever vaccination. MiXCR was run by TCRdb on the 5' RACE reads, yielding one entry per CDR3 protein. The repertoire holds a few hundred thousand distinct CDR3 sequences, with around 16% as singletons. The input for sequencing was PBMCs, taken 5 days after the first yellow fever vaccination. The receptors shown here come from a man younger than 30 who received the YFV17D yellow fever vaccine. Both conserved end residues are part of each CDR3. D genes are given only for firm matches. Some rows have no size entry. The others give once, few or many, or a class for an expanded clone.

j_call clone_size d_call v_call cdr3_nt cdr3_aa
TRBJ2-1 few TRBD1 TRBV11-2 TGTGCCAGCAGCTTGGGCCGGACAGGGGGTACCTACAATGAGCAGTTCTTC CASSLGRTGGTYNEQFF
TRBJ1-2 NA NA TRBV7-9 TGTGCCAGCAGCCCCGTAGGTGGCTACACCTTC CASSPVGGYTF
TRBJ1-2 few NA TRBV14 TGTGCCAGCAGCCTAGGAGCGCCCGGTTCCTATGGCTACACCTTC CASSLGAPGSYGYTF
TRBJ1-5 once NA TRBV2 TGTGCCAGCAGCCCAGAGGGGGATCAGCCCCAGCATTTT CASSPEGDQPQHF
TRBJ2-2 NA TRBD2 TRBV4-1 TGCGCCAGCAGCCTCGGCTGGGGCGGGGGGTCGGTCGCCGGGGAGCTGTTTTTT CASSLGWGGGSVAGELFF
TRBJ2-2 NA NA TRBV9 TGTGCCAGCAGCGTAGGGGAGGTCACCGGGGAGCTGTTTTTT CASSVGEVTGELFF
TRBJ2-7 NA NA TRBV5-1 TGCGCCAGCAGCTTTTCCCCCCACGAGCAGTACTTC CASSFSPHEQYF
TRBJ1-3 NA NA TRBV7-9 TGTGCCAGCAGCTCTTTCCGGGACATTTTAGACACCATATATTTT CASSSFRDILDTIYF
TRBJ2-4 NA NA TRBV11-2 TGTGCCAGCAGCGGGGGGGGGCTTGGGTACTTC CASSGGGLGYF
TRBJ2-1 NA NA TRBV19 TGTGCCAGTGGGCAGCCAAACCCTTTCGATGAGCAGTTCTTC CASGQPNPFDEQFF
TRBJ1-2 few TRBD1 TRBV12-3/TRBV12-4 TGTGCCAGCAGTTTCGCCGGGACAGGGGTTACTGGCTACACCTTC CASSFAGTGVTGYTF
TRBJ1-1 NA TRBD1 TRBV25-1 TGTGCCAGCAGTGATACCTCAGGGGGGAGCACTGAAGCTTTCTTT CASSDTSGGSTEAFF
TRBJ2-1 NA TRBD1 TRBV4-3 TGCGCCAGCAGCCCCATCCTCGGGACAGTAAATGAGCAGTTCTTC CASSPILGTVNEQFF
TRBJ2-1 NA NA TRBV5-5 TGTGCCAGCAGCTTGAAGGGGACCCCCTACAATGAGCAGTTCTTC CASSLKGTPYNEQFF
TRBJ2-2 NA NA TRBV3-1 TGTGCCTCCTGCCAAGTATTGGTCGGGCCAAACACCGGGGAGCTGTTTTTT CASCQVLVGPNTGELFF
TRBJ2-2 few NA TRBV7-9 TGTGCCAGCAGCTTAGTCGCGGGACAGTACACCGGGGAGCTGTTTTTT CASSLVAGQYTGELFF
TRBJ2-1 NA NA TRBV4-2 TGTGCCAGCAGGGGGGAAAGTACCTCCTACAATGAGCAGTTCTTC CASRGESTSYNEQFF
TRBJ1-1 many NA TRBV6-5 TGTGCCAGCAGTTACGTGGGGGGAAAGACTGAAGCTTTCTTT CASSYVGGKTEAFF
TRBJ2-3 NA NA TRBV19 TGTGCCAGTAGTATGGAATTACGCACAGATACGCAGTATTTT CASSMELRTDTQYF
TRBJ2-3 NA NA TRBV30 TGTGCCTGGAGTGGGCAGGGAGATACGCAGTATTTT CAWSGQGDTQYF
TRBJ2-2 NA TRBD2 TRBV12-3/TRBV12-4 TGTGCCAGCAGGGCGGGAGATAGGAACACCGGGGAGCTGTTTTTT CASRAGDRNTGELFF
TRBJ2-1 few TRBD1 TRBV5-1 TGCGCCAGCAGCTTGGCACCTCAAGACAGGGCCAATGAGCAGTTCTTC CASSLAPQDRANEQFF
TRBJ2-2 few NA TRBV6-2/TRBV6-3 TGTGCCAGCAGTTACTCCGGGGTGAACACCGGGGAGCTGTTTTTT CASSYSGVNTGELFF
TRBJ1-1 few TRBD1 TRBV5-5 TGTGCCAGCAGCTTGGGTCCGGGACAGGGCAGAAGGACTGAAGCTTTCTTT CASSLGPGQGRRTEAFF
TRBJ1-3 NA TRBD1 TRBV6-5 TGTGCCAGCAGTTACCCCCTCGACAGGGGGCCTGGAAACACCATATATTTT CASSYPLDRGPGNTIYF
TRBJ2-1 few NA TRBV28 TGTGCCAGCAGTTTAAGCGGGGCAGGGGGACGGGATGAGCAGTTCTTC CASSLSGAGGRDEQFF
TRBJ2-2 NA NA TRBV6-2/TRBV6-3 TGTGCCAGCAGACATACCCGGACCACCGGGGAGCTGTTTTTT CASRHTRTTGELFF
TRBJ1-2 NA TRBD1 TRBV4-3 TGCGCCAGCAGCAAAAGGGCCCTGGACAGGGGGTCGAACTATGGCTACACCTTC CASSKRALDRGSNYGYTF
TRBJ1-4 few NA TRBV5-1 TGCGCCAGCAGCGTGGACAGCCACACAAATGAAAAACTGTTTTTT CASSVDSHTNEKLFF
TRBJ1-6 few NA TRBV6-1 TGTGCCAGCAGGGGGTTCCATAATTCACCCCTCCACTTT CASRGFHNSPLHF
TRBJ2-4 NA NA TRBV20-1 TGCAGTGCTAGAGATCAATTAGCCAAAAACATTCAGTACTTC CSARDQLAKNIQYF
TRBJ2-7 few TRBD1 TRBV7-9 TGTGCCAGCAGCTTAGTTGAGGGGGCCGAGCAGTACTTC CASSLVEGAEQYF
TRBJ2-1 NA NA TRBV12-3/TRBV12-4 TGTGCCAGCAGGCCGAGTTTGTCGAGCGGGCTGAACAATGAGCAGTTCTTC CASRPSLSSGLNNEQFF
TRBJ1-1 few NA TRBV20-1 TGCAGTGCTCCGCCGCGGACACGGAACACTGAAGCTTTCTTT CSAPPRTRNTEAFF
TRBJ2-2 NA TRBD2 TRBV7-2 TGTGCCAGCAGCTCCCCACTTAGCGGGGCCAACACCGGGGAGCTGTTTTTT CASSSPLSGANTGELFF
TRBJ2-2 few NA TRBV20-1 TGCAGTGCTAGTGGGGGGGGGCTTGACACCGGGGAGCTGTTTTTT CSASGGGLDTGELFF
TRBJ1-1 NA NA TRBV7-9 TGTGCCAGCACCACGACGGGGCATAACGCTGAAGCTTTCTTT CASTTTGHNAEAFF
TRBJ1-4 NA TRBD1 TRBV5-1 TGCGCCAGCAGCTTGGAAGGGACAGAAAATGAAAAACTGTTTTTT CASSLEGTENEKLFF
TRBJ2-2 NA TRBD1 TRBV5-4 TGTGCCAGCAGTCCCACAGGGGGCTACACCGGGGAGCTGTTTTTT CASSPTGGYTGELFF